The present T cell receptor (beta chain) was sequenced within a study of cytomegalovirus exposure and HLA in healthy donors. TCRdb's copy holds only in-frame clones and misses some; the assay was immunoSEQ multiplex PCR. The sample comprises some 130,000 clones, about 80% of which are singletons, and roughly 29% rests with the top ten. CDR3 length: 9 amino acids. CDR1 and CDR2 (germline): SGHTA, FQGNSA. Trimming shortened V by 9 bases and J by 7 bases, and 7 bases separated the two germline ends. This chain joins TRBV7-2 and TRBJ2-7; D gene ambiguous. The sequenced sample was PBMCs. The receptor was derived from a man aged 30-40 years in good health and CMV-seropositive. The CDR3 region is CASLKEQYF. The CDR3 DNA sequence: TGTGCCAGTCTTAAAGAGCAGTACTTC. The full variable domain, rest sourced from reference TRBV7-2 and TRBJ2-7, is GAGVSQSPSNKVTEKGKDVELRCDPISGHTALYWYRQSLGQGLEFLIYFQGNSAPDKSGLPSDRFSAERTGGSVSTLTIQRTQQEDSAVYLCASLKEQYFGPGTRLTVT.